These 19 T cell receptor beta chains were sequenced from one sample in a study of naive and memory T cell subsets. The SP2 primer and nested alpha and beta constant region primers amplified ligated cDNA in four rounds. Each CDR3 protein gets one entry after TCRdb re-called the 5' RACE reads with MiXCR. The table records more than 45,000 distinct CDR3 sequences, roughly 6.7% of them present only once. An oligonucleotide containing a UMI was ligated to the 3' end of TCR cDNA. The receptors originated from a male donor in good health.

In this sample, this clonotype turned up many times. The CDR3 sequence: CASSSPREASPLHF. In nucleotides, the CDR3 is TGTGCCAGCAGTAGCCCCCGCGAGGCTTCACCCCTCCACTTT. V and J are TRBV6-5 and TRBJ1-6; D is undetermined. The CDR3 is made up of 14 amino acids. Germline-derived CDR1 and CDR2 are MNHEY and SVGAGI. The V end lost 5 bases, the J end lost 9 bases, and 14 bases lay between the germline ends.

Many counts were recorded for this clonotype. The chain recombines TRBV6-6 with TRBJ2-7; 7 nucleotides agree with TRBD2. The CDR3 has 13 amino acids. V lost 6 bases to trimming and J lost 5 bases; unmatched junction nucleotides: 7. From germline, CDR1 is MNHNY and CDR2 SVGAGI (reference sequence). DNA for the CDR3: TGTGCCAGCAGACGGGACTACGAGGACGAGCAGTACTTC. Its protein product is CASRRDYEDEQYF.

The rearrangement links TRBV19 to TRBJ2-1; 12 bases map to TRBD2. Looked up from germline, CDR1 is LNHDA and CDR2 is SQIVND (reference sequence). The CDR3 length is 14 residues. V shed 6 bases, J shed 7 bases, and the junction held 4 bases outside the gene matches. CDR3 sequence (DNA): TGTGCCAGTAGCCTACTAGCGGGGGGAAATGAGCAGTTCTTC. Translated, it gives CASSLLAGGNEQFF.

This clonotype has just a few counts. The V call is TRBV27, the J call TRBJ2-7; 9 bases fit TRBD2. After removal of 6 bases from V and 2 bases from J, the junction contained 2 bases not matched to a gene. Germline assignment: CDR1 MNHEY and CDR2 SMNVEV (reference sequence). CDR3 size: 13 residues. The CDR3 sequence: CASRTSGTYEQYF. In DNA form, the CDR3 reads TGTGCCAGCAGGACTAGCGGTACCTACGAGCAGTACTTC.

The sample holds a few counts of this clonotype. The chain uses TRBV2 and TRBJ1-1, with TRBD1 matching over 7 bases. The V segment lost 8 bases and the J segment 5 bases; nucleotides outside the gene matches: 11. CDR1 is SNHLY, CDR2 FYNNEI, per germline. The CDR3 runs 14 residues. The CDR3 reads CASALLEGATEAFF. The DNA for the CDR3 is TGTGCCAGCGCCCTTTTGGAGGGGGCAACTGAAGCTTTCTTT.

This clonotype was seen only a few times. For the CDR3, the DNA is TGTGCCAGCAGTGAGTCAGCGGGGGAAACCACCGGGGAGCTGTTTTTT. It is translated as CASSESAGETTGELFF. J is TRBJ2-2 and V is TRBV2, with 8 bases aligning to TRBD2. Unmatched junction bases numbered 7, after V lost 3 bases and J lost 4 bases. This CDR3 has 16 amino acids. The V gene's germline CDR1 is SNHLY and CDR2 FYNNEI.

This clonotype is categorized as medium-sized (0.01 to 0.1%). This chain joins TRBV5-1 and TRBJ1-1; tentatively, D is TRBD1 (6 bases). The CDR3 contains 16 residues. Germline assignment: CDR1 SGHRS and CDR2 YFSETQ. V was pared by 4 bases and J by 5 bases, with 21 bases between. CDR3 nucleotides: TGCGCCAGCAGCCTCATCCAACAGGGTTCGGGAACTGAAGCTTTCTTT. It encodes CASSLIQQGSGTEAFF.

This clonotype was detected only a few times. In DNA, the CDR3 is TGTGCCAGCAGTGAACCCGACTACTCTGGGGCCAACGTCCTGACTTTC. Its protein product is CASSEPDYSGANVLTF. The chain recombines TRBV2 with TRBJ2-6; D may be TRBD2 (5 bases). CDR3 size: 16 residues. Germline V gives CDR1 SNHLY, CDR2 FYNNEI. V dropped 2 bases and J dropped 0 bases, with 8 bases sitting between them.

CDR3 nucleotide sequence: TGCAGTGCTAGTGCTGGGCTAGCGGGGCAGTATTTT. Residues: CSASAGLAGQYF. The chain uses TRBV20-1 and TRBJ2-3; 8 bases line up with TRBD2. The ends lost 3 bases at V and 11 bases at J; junction bases unmatched: 7. Germline assignment: CDR1 DFQATT and CDR2 SNEGSKA (reference sequence). The CDR3 extends over 12 amino acids.

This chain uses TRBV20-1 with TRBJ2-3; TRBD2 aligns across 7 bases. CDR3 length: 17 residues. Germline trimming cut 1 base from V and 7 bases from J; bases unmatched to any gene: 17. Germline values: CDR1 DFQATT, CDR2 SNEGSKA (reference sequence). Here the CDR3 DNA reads TGCAGTGCTAGAGTCCAAGCGGGGCGAATACTCGAGAATACGCAGTATTTT. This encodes CSARVQAGRILENTQYF.

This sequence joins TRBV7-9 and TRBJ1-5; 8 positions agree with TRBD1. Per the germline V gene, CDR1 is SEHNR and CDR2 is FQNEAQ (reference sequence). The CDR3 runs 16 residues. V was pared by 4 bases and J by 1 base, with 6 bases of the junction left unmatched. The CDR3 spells CASSYSDRASNQPQHF. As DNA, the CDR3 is TGTGCCAGCAGCTACTCGGACAGGGCCAGCAATCAGCCCCAGCATTTT. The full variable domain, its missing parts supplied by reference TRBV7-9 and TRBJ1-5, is DTGVSQNPRHKITKRGQNVTFRCDPISEHNRLYWYRQTLGQGPEFLTYFQNEAQLEKSRLLSDRFSAERPKGSFSTLEIQRTEQGDSAMYLCASSYSDRASNQPQHFGDGTRLSIL.

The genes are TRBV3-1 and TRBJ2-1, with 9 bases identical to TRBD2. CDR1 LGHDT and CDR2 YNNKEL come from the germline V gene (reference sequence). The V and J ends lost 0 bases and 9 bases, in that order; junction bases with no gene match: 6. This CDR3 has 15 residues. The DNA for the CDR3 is TGTGCCAGCAGCCAAGAATTCCTAGCGGGGTCTGAGCAGTTCTTC. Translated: CASSQEFLAGSEQFF.

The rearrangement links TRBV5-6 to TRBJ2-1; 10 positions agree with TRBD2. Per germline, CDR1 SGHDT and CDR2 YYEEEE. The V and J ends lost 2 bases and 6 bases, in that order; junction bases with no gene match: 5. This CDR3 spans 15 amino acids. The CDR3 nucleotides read TGTGCCAGCAGCTTTAGCGGGGGGTATCGCAATGAGCAGTTCTTC. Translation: CASSFSGGYRNEQFF.

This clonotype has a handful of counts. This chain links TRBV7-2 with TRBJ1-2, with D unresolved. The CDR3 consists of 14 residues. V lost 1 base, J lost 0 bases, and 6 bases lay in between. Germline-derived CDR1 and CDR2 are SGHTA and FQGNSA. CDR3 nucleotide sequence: TGTGCCAGCAGCTTAGGGAGGTCTAACTATGGCTACACCTTC. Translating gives CASSLGRSNYGYTF.

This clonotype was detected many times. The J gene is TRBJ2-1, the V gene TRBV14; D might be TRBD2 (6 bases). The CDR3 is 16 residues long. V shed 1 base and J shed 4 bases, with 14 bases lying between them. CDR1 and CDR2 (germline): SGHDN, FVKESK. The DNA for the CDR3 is TGTGCCAGCAGCCAAGTACCCGGGAGTTTGTACAATGAGCAGTTCTTC. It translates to CASSQVPGSLYNEQFF. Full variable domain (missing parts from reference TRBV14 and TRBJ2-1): EAGVTQFPSHSVIEKGQTVTLRCDPISGHDNLYWYRRVMGKEIKFLLHFVKESKQDESGMPNNRFLAERTGGTYSTLKVQPAELEDSGVYFCASSQVPGSLYNEQFFGPGTRLTVL.

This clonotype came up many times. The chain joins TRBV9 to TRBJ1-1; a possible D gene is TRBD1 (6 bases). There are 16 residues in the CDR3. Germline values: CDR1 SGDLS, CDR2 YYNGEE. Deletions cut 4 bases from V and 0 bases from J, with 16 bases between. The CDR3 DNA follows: TGTGCCAGCAGCCCAGAGCAGGGGCATCTGAACACTGAAGCTTTCTTT. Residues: CASSPEQGHLNTEAFF.

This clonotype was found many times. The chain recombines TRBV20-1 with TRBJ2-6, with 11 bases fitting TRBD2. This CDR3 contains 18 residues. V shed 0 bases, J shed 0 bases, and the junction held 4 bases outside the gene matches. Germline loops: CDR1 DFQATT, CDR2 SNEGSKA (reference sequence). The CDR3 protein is CSAREASGGNSGANVLTF. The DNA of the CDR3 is TGCAGTGCTAGAGAGGCTAGCGGGGGGAACTCTGGGGCCAACGTCCTGACTTTC.

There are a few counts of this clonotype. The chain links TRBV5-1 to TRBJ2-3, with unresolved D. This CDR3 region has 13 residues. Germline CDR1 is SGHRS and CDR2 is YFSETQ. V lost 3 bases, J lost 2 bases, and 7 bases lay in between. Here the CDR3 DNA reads TGCGCCAGCAGCTACGCCCCCACAGATACGCAGTATTTT. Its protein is CASSYAPTDTQYF.

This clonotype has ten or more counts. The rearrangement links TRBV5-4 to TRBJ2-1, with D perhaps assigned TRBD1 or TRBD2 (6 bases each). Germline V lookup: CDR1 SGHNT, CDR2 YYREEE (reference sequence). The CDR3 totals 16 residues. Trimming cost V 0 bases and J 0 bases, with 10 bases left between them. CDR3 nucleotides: TGTGCCAGCAGCTTGGAGGGGGGACGCTCCTACAATGAGCAGTTCTTC. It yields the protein CASSLEGGRSYNEQFF.